This entry concerns a single T cell receptor beta chain. Its antigen is still unknown. This CDR3 is built from 13 residues. Germline-derived CDR1 and CDR2 are DFQATT and SNEGSKA (reference sequence). The V and J ends lost 4 bases and 0 bases, in that order; junction bases with no gene match: 2. The data belong to a study of molecular identifiers for immune sequencing clone quantification. Study findings and constraints: Should identical TCR molecules share a barcode, the sizes of highly expanded clones could be underestimated.

Bulk TCR libraries used previously described methods and listed TCR primers. TCRdb reanalysed the PCR reads using MiXCR and keeps one entry per CDR3 protein. The data show more than 550,000 distinct CDR3 sequences, around 25% seen once. The sequence came from a human donor in good health. Some libraries in this study had Jurkat cell RNA spiked in. Sequenced sample: naive CD8+ T cells from blood, with Jurkat cell RNA spiked in. The subset was: FACS-sorted CD8+CD4-CCR7+CD45RA+ naive T cells. The chain employs TRBV20-1 and TRBJ2-7, with 8 bases that match TRBD2. CDR3 DNA: TGCAGTGCTAAAAGCGGGGGCTCCTACGAGCAGTACTTC. It specifies CSAKSGGSYEQYF.